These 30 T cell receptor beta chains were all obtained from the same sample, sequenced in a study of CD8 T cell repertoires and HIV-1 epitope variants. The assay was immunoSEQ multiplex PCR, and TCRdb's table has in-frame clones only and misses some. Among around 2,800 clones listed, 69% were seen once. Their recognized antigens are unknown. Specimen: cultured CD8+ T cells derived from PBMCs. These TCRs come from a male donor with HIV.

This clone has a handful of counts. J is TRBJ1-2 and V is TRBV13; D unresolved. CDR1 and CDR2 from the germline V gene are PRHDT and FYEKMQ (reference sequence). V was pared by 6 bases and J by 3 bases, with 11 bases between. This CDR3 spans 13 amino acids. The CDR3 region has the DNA TGTGCCAGCAGAACGGTTCAGGACTATGGCTACACCTTC. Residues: CASRTVQDYGYTF.

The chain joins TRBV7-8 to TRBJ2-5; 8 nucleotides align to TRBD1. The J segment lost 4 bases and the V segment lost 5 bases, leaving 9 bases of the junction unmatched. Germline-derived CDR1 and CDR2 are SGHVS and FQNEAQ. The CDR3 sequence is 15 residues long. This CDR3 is CASSLQDRERETQYF. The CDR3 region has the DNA TGTGCCAGCAGCCTACAGGACAGGGAGAGAGAGACCCAGTACTTC.

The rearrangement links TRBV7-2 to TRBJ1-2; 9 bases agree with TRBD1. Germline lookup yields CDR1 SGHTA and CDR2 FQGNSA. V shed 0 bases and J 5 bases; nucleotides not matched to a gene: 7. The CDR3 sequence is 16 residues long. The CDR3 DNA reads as TGTGCCAGCAGCTTAGCGCCGGGACAGGGAAGTTATGGCTACACCTTC. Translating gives CASSLAPGQGSYGYTF.

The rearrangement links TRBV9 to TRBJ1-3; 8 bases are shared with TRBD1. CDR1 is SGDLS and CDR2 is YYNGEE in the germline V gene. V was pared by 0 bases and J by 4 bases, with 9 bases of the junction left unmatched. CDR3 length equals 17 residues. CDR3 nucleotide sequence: TGTGCCAGCAGCGTAGAGAGATCACAGGGGGTCGGAAACACCATATATTTT. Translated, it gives CASSVERSQGVGNTIYF.

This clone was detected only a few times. The CDR3 nucleotides are TGTGCCTCGGGCGGGGTAAACACTGAAGCTTTCTTT. Its translation: CASGGVNTEAFF. The V gene is TRBV15, the J gene TRBJ1-1; D is uncertain. Germline-derived CDR1 and CDR2 are LNHNV and YYDKDF (reference sequence). This CDR3 contains 12 residues. The V and J ends lost 11 bases and 2 bases respectively, with 12 bases between them.

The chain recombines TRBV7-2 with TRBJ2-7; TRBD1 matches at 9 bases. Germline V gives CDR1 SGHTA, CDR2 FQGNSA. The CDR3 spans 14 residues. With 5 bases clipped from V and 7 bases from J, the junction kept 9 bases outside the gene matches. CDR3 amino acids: CASSHIAGTGEQYF. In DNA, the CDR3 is TGTGCCAGCAGCCATATAGCAGGGACAGGGGAGCAGTACTTC.

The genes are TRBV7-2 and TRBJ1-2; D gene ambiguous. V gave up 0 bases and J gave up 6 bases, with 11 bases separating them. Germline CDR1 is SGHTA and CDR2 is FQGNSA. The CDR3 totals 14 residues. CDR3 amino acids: CASSLAHPENGYTF. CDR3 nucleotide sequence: TGTGCCAGCAGCTTAGCGCATCCTGAGAATGGCTACACCTTC.

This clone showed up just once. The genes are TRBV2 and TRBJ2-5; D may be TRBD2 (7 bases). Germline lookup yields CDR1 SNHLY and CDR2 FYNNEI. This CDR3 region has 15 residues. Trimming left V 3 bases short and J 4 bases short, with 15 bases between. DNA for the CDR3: TGTGCCAGCAGTGACCTAGCGGAGGGGGGAGAGACCCAGTACTTC. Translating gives CASSDLAEGGETQYF.

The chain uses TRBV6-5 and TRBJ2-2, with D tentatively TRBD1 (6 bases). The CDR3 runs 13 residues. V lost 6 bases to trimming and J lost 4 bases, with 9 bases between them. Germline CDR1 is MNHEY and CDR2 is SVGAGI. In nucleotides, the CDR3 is TGTGCCAGCAGCTCGGACAGCACCGGGGAGCTGTTTTTT. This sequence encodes CASSSDSTGELFF.

The CDR3 nucleotides read TGTGCCAGCAGCGAGACGACAGGGATCCCCTCACCCCTCCACTTT. Translation: CASSETTGIPSPLHF. This chain connects TRBV9 to TRBJ1-6, with 7 bases matching TRBD1. The germline CDR1 and CDR2 sequences are SGDLS and YYNGEE. The CDR3 length is 15 residues. V lost 3 bases, J lost 10 bases, and 10 bases stayed unmatched.

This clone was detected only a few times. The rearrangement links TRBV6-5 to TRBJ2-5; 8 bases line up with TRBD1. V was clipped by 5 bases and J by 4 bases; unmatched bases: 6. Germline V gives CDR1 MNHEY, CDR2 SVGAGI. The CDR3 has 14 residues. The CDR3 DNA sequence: TGTGCCAGCAGTAATACAGGGGGGCGAGAGACCCAGTACTTC. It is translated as CASSNTGGRETQYF.

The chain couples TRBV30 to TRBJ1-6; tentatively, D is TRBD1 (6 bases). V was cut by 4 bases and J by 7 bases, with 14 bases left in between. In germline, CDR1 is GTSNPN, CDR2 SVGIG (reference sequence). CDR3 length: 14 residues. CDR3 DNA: TGTGCCTGGACCTGGTCAGGGGCCAATTCACCCCTCCACTTT. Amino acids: CAWTWSGANSPLHF. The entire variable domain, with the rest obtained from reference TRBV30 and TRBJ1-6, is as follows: SQTIHQWPATLVQPVGSPLSLECTVEGTSNPNLYWYRQAAGRGLQLLFYSVGIGQISSEVPQNLSASRPQDRQFILSSKKLLLSDSGFYLCAWTWSGANSPLHFGNGTRLTVT.

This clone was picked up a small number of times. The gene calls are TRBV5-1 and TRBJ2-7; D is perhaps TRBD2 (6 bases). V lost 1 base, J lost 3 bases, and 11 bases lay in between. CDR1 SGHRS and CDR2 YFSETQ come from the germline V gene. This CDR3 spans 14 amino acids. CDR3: CASSLYAGGYEQYF. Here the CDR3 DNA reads TGCGCCAGCAGCTTGTATGCCGGGGGCTACGAGCAGTACTTC.

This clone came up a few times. The CDR3 is CASTREGRTEAFF. For the CDR3, the DNA is TGTGCCAGCACCCGAGAGGGGCGAACTGAAGCTTTCTTT. This chain uses TRBV6-1 with TRBJ1-1; D is possibly TRBD1 (5 bases). The CDR3 extends over 13 amino acids. Trimming cost V 7 bases and J 5 bases, with 14 bases left between them. Germline V gene sequence: CDR1 MNHNS, CDR2 SASEGT.

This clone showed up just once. DNA of the CDR3: TGTGCCAGCAGCTCTCCGATATTAGCGGGACCCTACAATGAGCAGTTCTTC. Its protein product is CASSSPILAGPYNEQFF. The V call is TRBV13, the J call TRBJ2-1, with 8 positions matching TRBD2. Germline CDR1 is PRHDT and CDR2 is FYEKMQ (reference sequence). The CDR3 loop spans 17 amino acids. V was pared by 4 bases and J by 2 bases, with 10 bases of the junction left unmatched.

CDR3 nucleotides: TGTGCCAGCAGTCCAACCCTTCGACAGGTTTCCTACGAGCAGTACTTC. Translated, it gives CASSPTLRQVSYEQYF. The V call is TRBV28, the J call TRBJ2-7; D perhaps matches TRBD1 (6 bases). The CDR3 sequence is 16 residues long. The germline CDR1 and CDR2 sequences are MDHEN and SYDVKM. The V and J ends lost 5 bases and 1 base respectively, with 18 bases between them.

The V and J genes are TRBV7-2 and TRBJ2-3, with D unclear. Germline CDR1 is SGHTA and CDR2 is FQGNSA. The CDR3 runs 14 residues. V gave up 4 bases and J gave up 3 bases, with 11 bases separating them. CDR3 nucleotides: TGTGCCAGCAGCTCCGTACTGGCGACAGATACGCAGTATTTT. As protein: CASSSVLATDTQYF.

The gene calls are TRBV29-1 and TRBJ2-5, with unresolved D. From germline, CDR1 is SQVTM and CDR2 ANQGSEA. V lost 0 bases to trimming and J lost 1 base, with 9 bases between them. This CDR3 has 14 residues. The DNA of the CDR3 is TGCAGCGTTGAAGATCTGGGCGGCCAAGAGACCCAGTACTTC. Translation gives CSVEDLGGQETQYF. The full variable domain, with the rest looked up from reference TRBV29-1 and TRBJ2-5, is SAVISQKPSRDICQRGTSLTIQCQVDSQVTMMFWYRQQPGQSLTLIATANQGSEATYESGFVIDKFPISRPNLTFSTLTVSNMSPEDSSIYLCSVEDLGGQETQYFGPGTRLLVL.

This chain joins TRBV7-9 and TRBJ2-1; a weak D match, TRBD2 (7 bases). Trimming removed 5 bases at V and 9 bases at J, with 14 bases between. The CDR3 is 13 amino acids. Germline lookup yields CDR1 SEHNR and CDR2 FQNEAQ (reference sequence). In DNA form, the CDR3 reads TGTGCCAGCAGCCTGGGAGGGGGAACTGAGCAGTTCTTC. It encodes CASSLGGGTEQFF. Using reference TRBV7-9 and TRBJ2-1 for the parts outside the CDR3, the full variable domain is DTGVSQNPRHKITKRGQNVTFRCDPISEHNRLYWYRQTLGQGPEFLTYFQNEAQLEKSRLLSDRFSAERPKGSFSTLEIQRTEQGDSAMYLCASSLGGGTEQFFGPGTRLTVL.

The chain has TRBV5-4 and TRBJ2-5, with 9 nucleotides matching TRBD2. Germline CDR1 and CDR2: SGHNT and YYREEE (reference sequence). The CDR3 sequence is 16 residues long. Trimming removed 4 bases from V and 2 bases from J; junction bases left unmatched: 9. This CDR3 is CASSAAERGAQETQYF. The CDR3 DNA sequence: TGTGCCAGCAGCGCCGCGGAGCGGGGGGCTCAAGAGACCCAGTACTTC.

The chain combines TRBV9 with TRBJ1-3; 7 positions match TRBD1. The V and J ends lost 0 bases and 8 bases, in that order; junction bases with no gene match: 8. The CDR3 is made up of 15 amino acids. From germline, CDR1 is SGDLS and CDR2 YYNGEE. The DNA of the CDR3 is TGTGCCAGCAGCGTAGCTACAGGGGTGGCTGACACCATATATTTT. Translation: CASSVATGVADTIYF.

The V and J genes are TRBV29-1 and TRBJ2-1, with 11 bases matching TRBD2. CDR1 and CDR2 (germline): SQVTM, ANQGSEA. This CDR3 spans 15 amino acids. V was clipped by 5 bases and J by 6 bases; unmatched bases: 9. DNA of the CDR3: TGCAGCGTTCGTCAACTAGCGGGAGTGGGCAATGAGCAGTTCTTC. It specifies CSVRQLAGVGNEQFF.

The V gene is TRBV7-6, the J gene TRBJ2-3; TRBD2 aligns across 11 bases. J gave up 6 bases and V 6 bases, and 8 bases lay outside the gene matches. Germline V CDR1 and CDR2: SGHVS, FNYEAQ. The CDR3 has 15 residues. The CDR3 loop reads CASSLRTSGRDTQYF. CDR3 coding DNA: TGTGCCAGCAGTCTGCGGACTAGCGGGCGGGATACGCAGTATTTT.

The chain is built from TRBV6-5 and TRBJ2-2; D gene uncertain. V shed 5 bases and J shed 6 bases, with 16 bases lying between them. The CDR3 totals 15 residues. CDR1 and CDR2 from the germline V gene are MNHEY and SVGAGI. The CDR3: CASSPTDRTAGELFF. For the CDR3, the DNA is TGTGCCAGCAGTCCTACTGACCGGACCGCCGGGGAGCTGTTTTTT.

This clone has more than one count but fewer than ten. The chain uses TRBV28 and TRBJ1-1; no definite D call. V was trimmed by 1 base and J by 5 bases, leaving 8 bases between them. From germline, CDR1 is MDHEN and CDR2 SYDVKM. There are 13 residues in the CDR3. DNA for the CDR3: TGTGCCAGCAGTTTATTGGGTAGGACTGAAGCTTTCTTT. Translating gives CASSLLGRTEAFF.

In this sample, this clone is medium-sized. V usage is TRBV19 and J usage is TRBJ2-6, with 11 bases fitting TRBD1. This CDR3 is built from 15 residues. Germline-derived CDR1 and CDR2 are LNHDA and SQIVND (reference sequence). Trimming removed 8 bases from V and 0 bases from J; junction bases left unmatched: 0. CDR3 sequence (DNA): TGTGCCAGTGGGACAGGGGGCTCTGGGGCCAACGTCCTGACTTTC. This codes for CASGTGGSGANVLTF. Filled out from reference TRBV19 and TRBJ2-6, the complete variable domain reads DGGITQSPKYLFRKEGQNVTLSCEQNLNHDAMYWYRQDPGQGLRLIYYSQIVNDFQKGDIAEGYSVSREKKESFPLTVTSAQKNPTAFYLCASGTGGSGANVLTFGAGSRLTVL.

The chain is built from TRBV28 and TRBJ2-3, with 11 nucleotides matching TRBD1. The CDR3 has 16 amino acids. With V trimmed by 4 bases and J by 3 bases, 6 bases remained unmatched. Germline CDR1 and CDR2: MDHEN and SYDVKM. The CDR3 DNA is TGTGCCAGCAGTTCACAGGACAGGGGGCATACAGATACGCAGTATTTT. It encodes CASSSQDRGHTDTQYF.

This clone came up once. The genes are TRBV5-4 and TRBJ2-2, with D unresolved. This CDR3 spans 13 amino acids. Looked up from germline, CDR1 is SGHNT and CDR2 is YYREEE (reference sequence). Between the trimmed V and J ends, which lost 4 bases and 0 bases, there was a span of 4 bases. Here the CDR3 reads CASSPANTGELFF. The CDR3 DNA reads TGTGCCAGCAGCCCCGCGAACACCGGGGAGCTGTTTTTT.

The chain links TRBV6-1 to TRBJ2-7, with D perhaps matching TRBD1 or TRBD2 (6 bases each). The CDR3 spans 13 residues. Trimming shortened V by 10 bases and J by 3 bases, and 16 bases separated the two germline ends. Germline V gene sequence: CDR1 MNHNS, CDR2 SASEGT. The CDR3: CAIRLGGSYEQYF. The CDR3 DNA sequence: TGTGCCATTAGGTTGGGGGGCAGCTACGAGCAGTACTTC.

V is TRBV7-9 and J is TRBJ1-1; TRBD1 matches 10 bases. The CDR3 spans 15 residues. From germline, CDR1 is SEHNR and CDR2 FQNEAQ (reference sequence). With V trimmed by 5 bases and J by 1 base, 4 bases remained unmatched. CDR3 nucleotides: TGTGCCAGCAGCGCCCGACAGGGGGCGAACACTGAAGCTTTCTTT. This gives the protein CASSARQGANTEAFF.